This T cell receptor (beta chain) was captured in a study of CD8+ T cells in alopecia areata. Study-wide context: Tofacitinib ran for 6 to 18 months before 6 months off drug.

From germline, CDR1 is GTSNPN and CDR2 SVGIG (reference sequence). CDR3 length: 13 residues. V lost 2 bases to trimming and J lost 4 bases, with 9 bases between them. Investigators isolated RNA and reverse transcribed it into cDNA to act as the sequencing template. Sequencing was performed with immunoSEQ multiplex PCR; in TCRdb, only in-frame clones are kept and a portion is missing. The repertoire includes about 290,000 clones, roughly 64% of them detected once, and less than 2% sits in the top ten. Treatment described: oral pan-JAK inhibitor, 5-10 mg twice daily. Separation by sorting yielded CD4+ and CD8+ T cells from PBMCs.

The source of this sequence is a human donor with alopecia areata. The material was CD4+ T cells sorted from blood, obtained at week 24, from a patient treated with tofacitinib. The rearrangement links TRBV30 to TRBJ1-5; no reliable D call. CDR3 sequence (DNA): TGTGCCTGGAGTAGCCAGGCTAATCAGCCCCAGCATTTT. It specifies CAWSSQANQPQHF.